The clone carrying this T cell receptor beta chain was recorded at least ten times. The source of the sample is a study of neurological immune-mediated disorders. From the 5' RACE reads, TCRdb called clonotypes with MiXCR, one entry per CDR3 protein. Seen here are approximately 52,000 distinct CDR3 sequences, about 3.7% observed once, and the top ten hold about 5.4%. The germline V gene encodes CDR1 SGHTA and CDR2 FQGNSA. V was clipped by 4 bases and J by 5 bases, with 12 bases between them. This CDR3 contains 13 residues. The sequence derives from a man in his forties with multiple sclerosis. This rearrangement joins TRBV7-2 to TRBJ2-7; D is unclear. The sample consisted of PBMCs. CDR3 sequence reads: CASSSEKLHEQYF. The CDR3 DNA is TGTGCCAGCAGCTCGGAGAAGTTACACGAGCAGTACTTC.